The 15 T cell receptor beta chains in this list originate from one sample, sequenced in a study of T cells in localized non-small cell lung cancer. Method: immunoSEQ multiplex PCR; TCRdb's copy keeps in-frame clones and lacks some. The table shows approximately 15,000 clones, with around 85% occurring only once. The sample consisted of peripheral blood, taken before any cancer treatment. These receptors were taken from a female donor of 60 years or more with stage I squamous cell lung carcinoma.

The chain carries TRBV19 and TRBJ2-5; possible D gene TRBD2, 6 bases. The length of the CDR3 is 13 residues. The germline V and J ends were trimmed by 6 bases and 9 bases, with 17 bases remaining between them. Germline V lookup: CDR1 LNHDA, CDR2 SQIVND (reference sequence). CDR3 nucleotide sequence: TGTGCCAGTAGCCCCACGAAGGGGACTGCCCAGTACTTC. It specifies CASSPTKGTAQYF.

This clone was observed a few times. This rearrangement joins TRBV6-6 to TRBJ1-1; TRBD1 matches 7 bases. Germline CDR1 is MNHNY and CDR2 is SVGAGI (reference sequence). Losses at the gene ends were 6 bases for V and 8 bases for J; bases not matched to a gene: 9. CDR3 length equals 13 residues. This CDR3 reads CASSLGQTAEAFF. CDR3 nucleotide sequence: TGTGCCAGCAGCTTGGGACAGACCGCCGAAGCTTTCTTT.

The gene calls are TRBV15 and TRBJ2-5; the match to TRBD2 covers 8 bases. Per the germline V gene, CDR1 is LNHNV and CDR2 is YYDKDF (reference sequence). CDR3 length equals 18 residues. Trimming took 4 bases from V and 4 from J; bases not matched to a gene: 17. CDR3 coding DNA: TGTGCCACCAGCACAGGACTAGCTGAGGTTAAGATGGGAGAGACCCAGTACTTC. As protein: CATSTGLAEVKMGETQYF.

The V gene is TRBV2, the J gene TRBJ1-1, with D perhaps TRBD1 (5 bases). Per the germline V gene, CDR1 is SNHLY and CDR2 is FYNNEI. This CDR3 spans 16 amino acids. Trimming stripped 6 bases from V and 0 bases from J, with 17 bases between. CDR3 sequence: CASRVDPGRMNTEAFF. CDR3 coding DNA: TGTGCCAGCAGAGTGGATCCGGGACGGATGAACACTGAAGCTTTCTTT.

The rearrangement uses TRBV6-6 and TRBJ2-3; TRBD2 aligns across 9 bases. With 7 bases clipped from V and 3 bases from J, the junction kept 8 bases outside the gene matches. The CDR3 contains 15 residues. Germline assignment: CDR1 MNHNY and CDR2 SVGAGI (reference sequence). Here the CDR3 reads CASNERLAGTDTQYF. The CDR3 DNA is TGTGCCAGCAACGAAAGGCTAGCGGGGACAGATACGCAGTATTTT.

The V and J genes are TRBV30 and TRBJ2-3, with D perhaps matching TRBD1 (6 bases). CDR3 length: 13 amino acids. V lost 0 bases to trimming and J lost 8 bases, with 12 bases between them. The germline CDR1 and CDR2 sequences are GTSNPN and SVGIG (reference sequence). The CDR3 bases are TGTGCCTGGAGTGTACCGGGACAATTTACGCAGTATTTT. Its protein is CAWSVPGQFTQYF.

V is TRBV6-5 and J is TRBJ1-1; D is possibly TRBD1 (6 bases). The CDR3 extends over 15 amino acids. V was pared by 2 bases and J by 4 bases, with 14 bases between. CDR1 MNHEY and CDR2 SVGAGI come from the germline V gene. The CDR3, as DNA: TGTGCCAGCAGTTACATCCAGGGGTGGAGCACTGAAGCTTTCTTT. Translation: CASSYIQGWSTEAFF.

This clone has more than one count but fewer than ten. The chain joins TRBV4-1 to TRBJ1-5, with D perhaps matching TRBD1 (5 bases). V was cut by 0 bases and J by 2 bases, with 11 bases left in between. This CDR3 has 16 amino acids. CDR1 MGHRA and CDR2 YSYEKL come from the germline V gene. CDR3 loop: CASSQEAVQGNQPQHF. CDR3 nucleotides: TGCGCCAGCAGCCAAGAGGCAGTACAGGGCAATCAGCCCCAGCATTTT.

The chain uses TRBV28 and TRBJ1-5; tentative D call: TRBD1 (6 bases). The CDR3 sequence is 15 residues long. Germline V lookup: CDR1 MDHEN, CDR2 SYDVKM. Trimming pared 3 bases from V and 7 bases from J, leaving 16 bases between. The CDR3 region is CASSFGRGKLQPQHF. The CDR3 region has the DNA TGTGCCAGCAGTTTTGGCAGGGGAAAGTTGCAGCCCCAGCATTTT.

This clone was found once. The J gene is TRBJ1-5, the V gene TRBV5-1; TRBD1 aligns across 9 bases. The CDR3 is made up of 15 amino acids. Germline V gene data show CDR1 as SGHRS and CDR2 as YFSETQ. With V trimmed by 4 bases and J by 3 bases, 5 bases remained unmatched. The chain's CDR3 is CASSLTGGYNQPQHF. As DNA, the CDR3 is TGCGCCAGCAGCCTAACAGGGGGCTACAATCAGCCCCAGCATTTT.

The rearrangement links TRBV2 to TRBJ2-4, with a weak D call TRBD1 (5 bases). V was pared by 6 bases and J by 1 base, with 7 bases between. CDR3 length: 13 residues. Germline CDR1 and CDR2: SNHLY and FYNNEI. CDR3 loop: CASRKGAKNIQYF. In DNA, the CDR3 is TGTGCCAGCAGGAAGGGGGCCAAAAACATTCAGTACTTC.

This clone was found once. The chain employs TRBV4-2 and TRBJ2-7, with unresolved D. The CDR3 is 12 amino acids. CDR1 is LGHNA, CDR2 YNFKEQ, per germline. Trimming removed 1 base from V and 3 bases from J, with 4 bases in between. CDR3 DNA: TGTGCCAGCAGCCAAGGGGGCTACGAGCAGTACTTC. Translation gives CASSQGGYEQYF.

This chain connects TRBV29-1 to TRBJ2-5; no definite D call. Germline V lookup: CDR1 SQVTM, CDR2 ANQGSEA. The CDR3 is made up of 12 amino acids. The germline V and J ends were trimmed by 4 bases and 5 bases, with 11 bases remaining between them. The CDR3 bases are TGCAGCGTTGTGGGGATCTGGGAGACCCAGTACTTC. Translated: CSVVGIWETQYF.

The chain couples TRBV30 to TRBJ2-5; D gene unclear. CDR3 length: 13 amino acids. V was pared by 0 bases and J by 2 bases, with 7 bases between. Per germline, CDR1 GTSNPN and CDR2 SVGIG (reference sequence). The CDR3 sequence is CAWSVWSQETQYF. The CDR3 region has the DNA TGTGCCTGGAGTGTTTGGAGTCAAGAGACCCAGTACTTC. Full variable domain (rest looked up from reference TRBV30 and TRBJ2-5): SQTIHQWPATLVQPVGSPLSLECTVEGTSNPNLYWYRQAAGRGLQLLFYSVGIGQISSEVPQNLSASRPQDRQFILSSKKLLLSDSGFYLCAWSVWSQETQYFGPGTRLLVL.

The rearrangement links TRBV2 to TRBJ1-4; maybe TRBD1 (6 bases). CDR3 length equals 17 residues. Trimming left V 6 bases short and J 8 bases short, with 25 bases between. Germline assignment: CDR1 SNHLY and CDR2 FYNNEI. CDR3 DNA sequence: TGTGCCAGCAGCCCGGGGGAAATAGGGGGACTAAAGGAAAAACTGTTTTTT. As protein: CASSPGEIGGLKEKLFF.